This record looks at one TCR beta chain sequence and its context. This specimen comes from a study of blood T cell repertoires in COVID-19. Across the study: The samples span acute and convalescent COVID-19 from the United States, Italy and Spain. Sources were T cells, B-cell-depleted T cells, or PBMCs; the material itself was cDNA or gDNA.

The CDR3 runs 15 residues. CDR1 SGHRS and CDR2 YFSETQ come from the germline V gene. Trimming left V 4 bases short and J 4 bases short, with 17 bases between. Authors' processing steps: Using reference gene primer amplification, nucleated cell counts were estimated. Using immunoSEQ multiplex PCR, the repertoire was profiled, and TCRdb retains in-frame clones only, with some absent. V and J calls plus clone size are reproduced from that table; the DNA served to infer D and trimming. The repertoire has some 200,000 clones, 81% of them found once; the top ten carry roughly 12%. It was during active infection that Seattle patients were enrolled and then longitudinally followed.

Sequencing input: peripheral blood. The chain joins TRBV5-1 to TRBJ1-2; D may be TRBD1 (6 bases). The clonotype comes from a woman of 80 years or more with COVID-19, enrolled during active disease. The CDR3 protein is CASSLPQGTPYGYTF. DNA of the CDR3: TGCGCCAGCAGCCTTCCACAGGGAACCCCCTATGGCTACACCTTC. Drawing the rest from reference TRBV5-1 and TRBJ1-2, the complete variable domain is KAGVTQTPRYLIKTRGQQVTLSCSPISGHRSVSWYQQTPGQGLQFLFEYFSETQRNKGNFPGRFSGRQFSNSRSEMNVSTLELGDSALYLCASSLPQGTPYGYTFGSGTRLTVV.